These 23 T cell receptor beta chains were sequenced from one sample in a study of T cell responses to AZD1222 COVID-19 vaccine (dated by TCRdb to 2020 to 2023). The library was obtained by the immunoSEQ multiplex PCR assay. TCRdb provides this immuneACCESS table in a form limited to in-frame rearrangements. Some clones are lacking; in checked studies, under half of them reflect an unresolved V gene, and why the rest are absent is not known. This sample lists about 50,000 clones; more than 75% were detected once. In total, the top ten clones hold approximately 5.2% of the sample. Taken with the paper, the label for time point translates to: about 28 days (+/-7) after the second vaccine dose. The sample here was peripheral blood, taken 28 days after the second AZD1222 dose. Receptors originate from an adult who received the AZD1222 COVID-19 vaccine.

V is TRBV7-9 and J is TRBJ2-7; the D is unclear. The CDR3 extends over 14 amino acids. Trimming pared 1 base from V and 1 base from J, leaving 8 bases between. From germline, CDR1 is SEHNR and CDR2 FQNEAQ (reference sequence). The CDR3 reads CASSLDSTSYEQYF. The CDR3 DNA reads TGTGCCAGCAGCTTAGATTCGACGTCCTACGAGCAGTACTTC.

The CDR3 nucleotides are TGTGCCAGCAGTTTCTTGACAGGGGGCAATCAGCCCCAGCATTTT. Translation gives CASSFLTGGNQPQHF. The chain couples TRBV6-5 to TRBJ1-5; TRBD1 agrees at 8 bases. The germline V gene encodes CDR1 MNHEY and CDR2 SVGAGI. Unmatched junction bases numbered 4, after V lost 4 bases and J lost 2 bases. The CDR3 extends over 15 amino acids.

This chain links TRBV4-1 with TRBJ1-2, with D hard to call. CDR1 is MGHRA, CDR2 YSYEKL, per germline. This CDR3 is built from 14 residues. The V end was cut by 1 base, the J end by 10 bases, with 16 bases between. CDR3 nucleotides: TGCGCCAGCAGCCAAGCACCTGCGCGGGGAAACTACACCTTC. This sequence encodes CASSQAPARGNYTF.

The rearrangement links TRBV6-5 to TRBJ1-4, with 9 bases that match TRBD1. The ends lost 6 bases at V and 3 bases at J; junction bases unmatched: 5. The CDR3 loop spans 15 amino acids. Germline loops: CDR1 MNHEY, CDR2 SVGAGI. The CDR3 is CASSRDRESNEKLFF. The CDR3 region has the DNA TGTGCCAGCAGCCGGGACAGGGAGTCTAATGAAAAACTGTTTTTT.

This rearrangement joins TRBV7-2 to TRBJ1-4; D is unresolved. Germline V gene data show CDR1 as SGHTA and CDR2 as FQGNSA. The germline V and J ends were trimmed by 5 bases and 0 bases, with 13 bases remaining between them. This CDR3 region has 16 residues. CDR3 protein: CASSSRTATTNEKLFF. The CDR3 DNA follows: TGTGCCAGCAGCAGCCGGACGGCAACAACTAATGAAAAACTGTTTTTT. Supplemented by reference TRBV7-2 and TRBJ1-4, the full variable domain reads GAGVSQSPSNKVTEKGKDVELRCDPISGHTALYWYRQSLGQGLEFLIYFQGNSAPDKSGLPSDRFSAERTGGSVSTLTIQRTQQEDSAVYLCASSSRTATTNEKLFFGSGTQLSVL.

Note on this clone: This sample also contains other DNA sequences that code for the same CDR3. The genes are TRBV11-3 and TRBJ2-2, with 12 nucleotides matching TRBD2. V was clipped by 4 bases and J by 5 bases; unmatched bases: 2. The CDR3 extends over 15 amino acids. Germline V gene data show CDR1 as SGHNT and CDR2 as YENEEA. CDR3 sequence (DNA): TGTGCCAGCAGCTCGGGACTAGCGGGTACCGGGGAGCTGTTTTTT. Its translation: CASSSGLAGTGELFF.

V usage is TRBV9 and J usage is TRBJ1-3, with D possibly TRBD1 on 5 matching bases. The CDR3 has 14 residues. Deletions cut 1 base from V and 3 bases from J, with 8 bases between. Per germline, CDR1 SGDLS and CDR2 YYNGEE. CDR3 residues: CASSVQGNGNTIYF. In DNA form, the CDR3 reads TGTGCCAGCAGCGTACAGGGAAATGGAAACACCATATATTTT.

The chain carries TRBV30 and TRBJ1-2, with D unclear. Trimming stripped 5 bases from V and 7 bases from J, with 11 bases between. This CDR3 contains 11 residues. Germline values: CDR1 GTSNPN, CDR2 SVGIG (reference sequence). CDR3 nucleotide sequence: TGTGCCTGGGGACGGGCAACTGGCTACACCTTC. Translation: CAWGRATGYTF. Combining the CDR3 with reference TRBV30 and TRBJ1-2 gives the whole variable domain SQTIHQWPATLVQPVGSPLSLECTVEGTSNPNLYWYRQAAGRGLQLLFYSVGIGQISSEVPQNLSASRPQDRQFILSSKKLLLSDSGFYLCAWGRATGYTFGSGTRLTVV.

This clone was picked up a small number of times. V gene TRBV5-1 combines with J gene TRBJ1-5; the D is unclear. Germline lookup yields CDR1 SGHRS and CDR2 YFSETQ. Deletions cut 0 bases from V and 1 base from J, with 14 bases between. The CDR3 is made up of 17 amino acids. CDR3 coding DNA: TGCGCCAGCAGCTTGGCCGTTCTGCCTTGGAGCAATCAGCCCCAGCATTTT. Amino acid sequence: CASSLAVLPWSNQPQHF.

The gene calls are TRBV2 and TRBJ2-1; possible D gene TRBD2, 5 bases. Germline loops: CDR1 SNHLY, CDR2 FYNNEI. Trimming removed 6 bases from V and 7 bases from J, with 10 bases in between. The length of the CDR3 is 12 residues. CDR3 region: CASRPDFNEQFF. CDR3 bases: TGTGCCAGCAGGCCGGACTTTAATGAGCAGTTCTTC.

Here the CDR3 reads CASSMGRGVGTDTQYF. The CDR3 DNA is TGTGCCAGTAGTATGGGAAGGGGGGTTGGCACAGATACGCAGTATTTT. The V and J genes are TRBV19 and TRBJ2-3; D assignment may be TRBD1 or TRBD2 (6 bases each). V lost 3 bases and J lost 1, with 14 bases in between. Germline CDR1 is LNHDA and CDR2 is SQIVND (reference sequence). This CDR3 region has 16 residues. The complete variable domain, with remaining parts taken from reference TRBV19 and TRBJ2-3, reads DGGITQSPKYLFRKEGQNVTLSCEQNLNHDAMYWYRQDPGQGLRLIYYSQIVNDFQKGDIAEGYSVSREKKESFPLTVTSAQKNPTAFYLCASSMGRGVGTDTQYFGPGTRLTVL.

The chain has TRBV6-5 and TRBJ1-2; TRBD1 matches 11 bases. The germline V gene has CDR1 MNHEY and CDR2 SVGAGI. V trimming: 11 bases; J trimming: 7 bases; junction bases outside the gene matches: 9. The CDR3 has 13 residues. The CDR3 region has the DNA TGTGCCGGGGTTGCGGGACAGGGGGGTGGCTACACCTTC. This codes for CAGVAGQGGGYTF.

CDR3 DNA: TGTGCCAGCAGTTTCGAGTTCACCGGGGAGCTGTTTTTT. It yields the protein CASSFEFTGELFF. The rearrangement joins TRBV28 to TRBJ2-2, with no clear D. Germline lookup yields CDR1 MDHEN and CDR2 SYDVKM. Trimming pared 3 bases from V and 4 bases from J, leaving 6 bases between. The CDR3 has 13 residues.

This clone was seen only once. This chain connects TRBV19 to TRBJ1-1, with a weak D call TRBD1 (6 bases). CDR3 length: 15 amino acids. Germline values: CDR1 LNHDA, CDR2 SQIVND (reference sequence). V shed 3 bases and J shed 1 base, with 12 bases lying between them. This CDR3 reads CASSMEPGANTEAFF. CDR3 nucleotide sequence: TGTGCCAGTAGTATGGAGCCAGGGGCGAACACTGAAGCTTTCTTT.

The V call is TRBV28, the J call TRBJ2-4; D gene uncertain. Germline values: CDR1 MDHEN, CDR2 SYDVKM. Trimming left V 3 bases short and J 0 bases short, with 12 bases between. The CDR3 is 16 residues long. CDR3 nucleotide sequence: TGTGCCAGCAGTTTTCCGGCATCTCTAGCCAAAAACATTCAGTACTTC. It specifies CASSFPASLAKNIQYF.

The V gene is TRBV18, the J gene TRBJ2-2; unclear D gene. The CDR3 runs to 15 residues. The V and J ends lost 3 bases and 2 bases respectively, with 10 bases between them. The germline V gene encodes CDR1 KGHSH and CDR2 LQKENI. This CDR3 is CASSPNNENTGELFF. Here the CDR3 DNA reads TGTGCCAGCTCACCCAATAATGAAAACACCGGGGAGCTGTTTTTT. Filled out from reference TRBV18 and TRBJ2-2, the complete variable domain reads NAGVMQNPRHLVRRRGQEARLRCSPMKGHSHVYWYRQLPEEGLKFMVYLQKENIIDESGMPKERFSAEFPKEGPSILRIQQVVRGDSAAYFCASSPNNENTGELFFGEGSRLTVL.

V and J are TRBV6-2 or TRBV6-3 and TRBJ1-2; possibly TRBD1 for D (5 bases). The V end lost 6 bases, the J end lost 6 bases, and 20 bases lay between the germline ends. This CDR3 has 15 amino acids. CDR1 and CDR2 (germline): MNHEY, SVGEGT. The CDR3 nucleotides are TGTGCCAGCAGCCTCGTCCCCACGGGGGGAGATGGCTACACCTTC. It specifies CASSLVPTGGDGYTF.

The CDR3 sequence: CASSSRQPYNSPLHF. The CDR3 DNA reads as TGTGCCAGCAGTTCGCGACAGCCTTATAATTCACCCCTCCACTTT. The J gene is TRBJ1-6, the V gene TRBV6-5; D is perhaps TRBD1 (5 bases). The CDR3 spans 15 residues. CDR1 MNHEY and CDR2 SVGAGI come from the germline V gene. Trimming took 4 bases from V and 4 from J, leaving 11 bases between them.

The J gene is TRBJ1-2, the V gene TRBV7-2; 9 nucleotides match TRBD1. The CDR3 consists of 15 residues. V gave up 2 bases and J gave up 8 bases; unmatched junction bases: 9. The germline CDR1 and CDR2 sequences are SGHTA and FQGNSA. This chain's CDR3 is CASSLFGQGKEGYTF. The CDR3 DNA is TGTGCCAGCAGCTTATTTGGACAGGGGAAGGAAGGCTACACCTTC.

This rearrangement joins TRBV6-5 to TRBJ1-2; tentatively, D is TRBD1 (6 bases). Germline V gives CDR1 MNHEY, CDR2 SVGAGI. Trimming stripped 5 bases from V and 9 bases from J, with 19 bases between. The CDR3 spans 14 residues. CDR3: CASSSSRTGYSYTF. The CDR3 coding sequence is TGTGCCAGCAGTAGTTCGAGAACAGGGTACAGCTACACCTTC.

J is TRBJ2-1 and V is TRBV14; D gene unclear. The CDR3 loop spans 16 amino acids. In germline, CDR1 is SGHDN, CDR2 FVKESK. V gave up 3 bases and J gave up 0 bases, with 12 bases separating them. For the CDR3, the DNA is TGTGCCAGCAGCCAGCAATTCAAGAGCTCCTACAATGAGCAGTTCTTC. Its translation is CASSQQFKSSYNEQFF.

J is TRBJ1-1 and V is TRBV5-1; 7 bases match TRBD1. This CDR3 is built from 14 residues. Germline V gene lookup returns CDR1 SGHRS and CDR2 YFSETQ. V shed 5 bases and J 0 bases; nucleotides not matched to a gene: 4. The CDR3 is CASSSGQLNTEAFF. CDR3 nucleotides: TGCGCCAGCAGTTCGGGACAGCTGAACACTGAAGCTTTCTTT.

The V gene is TRBV7-9, the J gene TRBJ1-6; D remains ambiguous. The germline gives CDR1 SEHNR, CDR2 FQNEAQ (reference sequence). V was cut by 8 bases and J by 0 bases, with 5 bases left in between. The CDR3 loop spans 13 amino acids. CDR3 bases: TGTGCCAGCCTGAGCTCCTATAATTCACCCCTCCACTTT. Encoded protein: CASLSSYNSPLHF.